The clone carrying this T cell receptor (beta chain) was seen at least ten times. These data are taken from a study of T-cell reconstitution after alpha-beta-depleted transplantation in children. The CDR3 is 15 residues long. Germline CDR1 reads SGHAT; CDR2 reads FQNNGV. Trimming left V 1 base short and J 1 base short, with 8 bases between. A library of TCRbeta sequences, prepared with unique molecular identifiers, was generated. TCRdb reprocessed the PCR reads with MiXCR, giving one entry per CDR3 protein. The sample includes hundreds of thousands of distinct CDR3 sequences, about 12% seen only once; the top ten take 2.6%.

The chain combines TRBV11-2 with TRBJ1-5; no reliable D call. Sequenced material: PBMCs from the stem cell graft donor, taken from the stem cell graft. The sequence came from a human donor who donated a stem cell graft to a child with acute lymphoblastic leukemia. The CDR3 sequence is CASSLVSGSNQPQHF. CDR3 DNA: TGTGCCAGCAGCTTAGTTTCGGGGAGCAATCAGCCCCAGCATTTT.